Listed here are 17 T cell receptor beta chains from one sample, sequenced in a study of cytomegalovirus exposure and HLA in healthy donors. Method: immunoSEQ multiplex PCR; TCRdb's copy keeps in-frame clones and lacks some. Here the sample spans about 140,000 clones, about four fifths being singletons. The specimen sequenced was PBMCs. The receptors were sampled from a woman in her thirties in good health and CMV-seronegative.

Notes on this clone: At one of its ends the junction is not consistent with the germline gene, which may arise from a read error. The rearrangement uses TRBV5-6 and TRBJ1-2; D is perhaps TRBD1 (5 bases). This CDR3 region has 14 residues. Germline CDR1 reads SGHDT; CDR2 reads YYEEEE. CDR3 in DNA: TGTGCCAGCAGCTTGGGGGACTGCAACTGTGGCTACACCTTC. The encoded protein is CASSLGDCNCGYTF.

The chain couples TRBV15 to TRBJ1-4; D may be TRBD1 (6 bases). CDR1 is LNHNV and CDR2 is YYDKDF in the germline V gene (reference sequence). The CDR3 contains 15 residues. V was pared by 1 base and J by 8 bases, with 14 bases between. CDR3 in DNA: TGTGCCACCAGCAGAGCCCGGGACAATCGGGAAAAACTGTTTTTT. Encoded protein: CATSRARDNREKLFF.

The chain combines TRBV27 with TRBJ2-7; D is possibly TRBD1 (5 bases). Germline V gene lookup returns CDR1 MNHEY and CDR2 SMNVEV (reference sequence). The CDR3 is 13 residues long. The V gene lost 0 bases and the J gene lost 4 bases, with 7 bases spanning the gap. CDR3: CASSLSKGYEQYF. In DNA form, the CDR3 reads TGTGCCAGCAGTTTATCGAAGGGGTACGAGCAGTACTTC.

The genes are TRBV2 and TRBJ2-1, with D perhaps TRBD1 (6 bases). This CDR3 region has 15 residues. From germline, CDR1 is SNHLY and CDR2 FYNNEI. Trimming left V 4 bases short and J 1 base short, with 11 bases between. The CDR3 reads CASSVLGASYNEQFF. In DNA form, the CDR3 reads TGTGCCAGCAGTGTGCTGGGGGCTTCCTACAATGAGCAGTTCTTC.

The rearrangement joins TRBV2 to TRBJ2-4, with D perhaps TRBD2 (5 bases). V dropped 10 bases and J dropped 3 bases, with 16 bases sitting between them. CDR3 size: 14 residues. In germline, CDR1 is SNHLY, CDR2 FYNNEI. CDR3 loop: CATKRDFDKNIQYF. The CDR3, as DNA: TGTGCCACCAAACGGGATTTTGACAAAAACATTCAGTACTTC.

V gene TRBV11-2 combines with J gene TRBJ2-5, with 8 nucleotides matching TRBD1. This CDR3 has 16 amino acids. Germline V gene lookup returns CDR1 SGHAT and CDR2 FQNNGV. After removal of 5 bases from V and 4 bases from J, the junction contained 12 bases not matched to a gene. The DNA for the CDR3 is TGTGCCAGCAGCGAACAAGGACAGGGTTACGGAGAGACCCAGTACTTC. Translating it yields CASSEQGQGYGETQYF.

This clone was seen just once. This sequence joins TRBV27 and TRBJ1-1, with D maybe TRBD1 (5 bases). The CDR3 totals 12 residues. Deletions cut 5 bases from V and 8 bases from J, with 12 bases between. Germline V gives CDR1 MNHEY, CDR2 SMNVEV (reference sequence). DNA for the CDR3: TGTGCCAGCAGTCCTAACCCAGGGGAAGCTTTCTTT. Translated: CASSPNPGEAFF.

The CDR3 DNA is TGTGCCAGCAGCTTAGATACACTAGCGGGGGGGGATACGCAGTATTTT. Translating gives CASSLDTLAGGDTQYF. This chain links TRBV11-2 with TRBJ2-3; 13 bases map to TRBD2. This CDR3 is built from 16 residues. V was clipped by 0 bases and J by 6 bases; unmatched bases: 3. Germline assignment: CDR1 SGHAT and CDR2 FQNNGV.

Ten or more counts support this clone. The chain recombines TRBV19 with TRBJ1-2, with TRBD1 matching over 7 bases. The germline gives CDR1 LNHDA, CDR2 SQIVND (reference sequence). After removal of 5 bases from V and 4 bases from J, the junction contained 4 bases not matched to a gene. The CDR3 sequence is 13 residues long. CDR3 sequence (DNA): TGTGCCAGTAGTGTCACAGGGGTCTATGGCTACACCTTC. It encodes CASSVTGVYGYTF.

This clone came up once. The rearrangement uses TRBV6-7 and TRBJ2-2; possible D gene TRBD1, 7 bases. TRBV6-7 is given ORF status, its function remaining uncertain. V dropped 10 bases and J dropped 6 bases, with 15 bases sitting between them. The CDR3 length is 13 residues. The CDR3 loop is CATGFRGAGELFF. The CDR3 DNA sequence: TGTGCCACCGGGTTCAGGGGGGCCGGGGAGCTGTTTTTT.

The chain has TRBV7-3 and TRBJ1-1; TRBD1 aligns across 7 bases. This CDR3 region has 12 residues. V shed 6 bases, J shed 3 bases, and the junction held 1 base outside the gene matches. CDR1 SGHTA and CDR2 FQGTGA come from the germline V gene. For the CDR3, the DNA is TGTGCCAGCAGTACAGGGGACACTGAAGCTTTCTTT. Its translation is CASSTGDTEAFF.

CDR3 protein: CASSTTSGETQYF. The CDR3 nucleotides read TGCGCCAGCAGCACGACTAGCGGAGAGACCCAGTACTTC. This chain links TRBV5-1 with TRBJ2-5, with 9 bases aligning to TRBD2. The CDR3 extends over 13 amino acids. Germline V lookup: CDR1 SGHRS, CDR2 YFSETQ. V dropped 4 bases and J dropped 4; count of bases not matched to a gene: 2.

The chain uses TRBV10-3 and TRBJ2-3, with TRBD2 identical over 8 bases. Germline lookup yields CDR1 ENHRY and CDR2 SYGVKD. The CDR3 has 16 amino acids. The trim removed 4 bases at V and 5 bases at J, leaving 11 bases unmatched. CDR3 sequence reads: CAISGPSGGGGDTQYF. The DNA for the CDR3 is TGTGCCATCAGTGGGCCGAGCGGGGGAGGTGGAGATACGCAGTATTTT.

The table lists this clone with a count of one. The chain's CDR3 is CASSVAGQGQETQYF. CDR3 coding DNA: TGTGCCAGCAGCGTAGCGGGACAGGGTCAAGAGACCCAGTACTTC. The chain has TRBV9 and TRBJ2-5, with 9 bases fitting TRBD1. CDR3 length equals 15 residues. Germline V gives CDR1 SGDLS, CDR2 YYNGEE. V shed 0 bases and J 2 bases; nucleotides not matched to a gene: 2.

The genes are TRBV5-1 and TRBJ2-1; no clear D. This CDR3 has 13 residues. The germline gives CDR1 SGHRS, CDR2 YFSETQ. V gave up 1 base and J gave up 4 bases, with 6 bases separating them. CDR3 bases: TGCGCCAGCAGCTTGCTAGGTTACAATGAGCAGTTCTTC. Translated, it gives CASSLLGYNEQFF.

The chain couples TRBV10-3 to TRBJ1-2; no clear D. CDR1 is ENHRY, CDR2 SYGVKD, per germline. The CDR3 runs 12 residues. V was cut by 2 bases and J by 5 bases, with 6 bases left in between. The CDR3 bases are TGTGCCATCAGTGAGACGGTTTATGGCTACACCTTC. Translating gives CAISETVYGYTF.

In this sample, this clone turned up once. The chain recombines TRBV29-1 with TRBJ2-1; 10 bases line up with TRBD2. The CDR3 consists of 17 residues. V lost 1 base, J lost 1 base, and 7 bases stayed unmatched. In germline, CDR1 is SQVTM, CDR2 ANQGSEA. The CDR3 nucleotides are TGCAGCGTTGAAGGGAGTAGCGGGGGGCTATCCTACAATGAGCAGTTCTTC. Its translation: CSVEGSSGGLSYNEQFF.